Below, 14 T cell receptor beta chains from the same sample are listed, as sequenced in a study of shared clonotypes between healthy human individuals. The repertoire was sequenced with immunoSEQ multiplex PCR; TCRdb's copy has only in-frame clones and lacks some. This sample has 400,000 to 600,000 clones; 95% to 97% occur once, and the top ten carry approximately 0.06%. The source material was naive CD4+ T cells sorted from blood. Subset here: CD45RA+ positively selected. All receptors come from a woman in her twenties or thirties in good health.

J is TRBJ2-1 and V is TRBV28, with D possibly being TRBD1 (7 bases). Germline loops: CDR1 MDHEN, CDR2 SYDVKM. Between the trimmed V and J ends, which lost 7 bases and 8 bases, there was a span of 21 bases. CDR3 length equals 15 residues. This chain's CDR3 is CASKSAAGGKDEQFF. The CDR3 DNA reads as TGTGCCAGCAAAAGTGCGGCAGGGGGGAAAGATGAGCAGTTCTTC.

This chain links TRBV5-1 with TRBJ2-3; D possibly uses TRBD1 or TRBD2 (5 bases each). The germline V gene encodes CDR1 SGHRS and CDR2 YFSETQ. This CDR3 spans 15 amino acids. V was clipped by 5 bases and J by 4 bases, with 17 bases between them. The CDR3 DNA follows: TGCGCCAGCAGGTCCAGGGAGTGGATCGCAGATACGCAGTATTTT. Its translation is CASRSREWIADTQYF.

The rearrangement uses TRBV5-1 and TRBJ2-2; tentatively, D is TRBD1 (5 bases). Trimming took 0 bases from V and 7 from J, leaving 13 bases between them. There are 15 residues in the CDR3. From germline, CDR1 is SGHRS and CDR2 YFSETQ. CDR3 protein: CASSLEAGSGGELFF. The CDR3 region has the DNA TGCGCCAGCAGCTTGGAAGCAGGGTCGGGCGGGGAGCTGTTTTTT.

This chain connects TRBV5-1 to TRBJ2-1; the D gene is possibly TRBD1 (6 bases). Trimming stripped 1 base from V and 7 bases from J, with 6 bases between. Germline V gene data show CDR1 as SGHRS and CDR2 as YFSETQ. The CDR3 length is 12 residues. The CDR3 region is CASSLTGNEQFF. CDR3 in DNA: TGCGCCAGCAGCTTGACAGGGAATGAGCAGTTCTTC.

The chain joins TRBV13 to TRBJ2-3; TRBD2 matches at 10 bases. V shed 2 bases, J shed 5 bases, and the junction held 13 bases outside the gene matches. There are 18 residues in the CDR3. Germline values: CDR1 PRHDT, CDR2 FYEKMQ (reference sequence). The CDR3 loop reads CASSLRSSGSYMGDTQYF. In nucleotides, the CDR3 is TGTGCCAGCAGCTTAAGGTCTAGCGGGAGTTATATGGGAGATACGCAGTATTTT.

The gene calls are TRBV19 and TRBJ1-2; TRBD1 agrees at 7 bases. The J segment lost 2 bases and the V segment lost 5 bases, leaving 2 bases of the junction unmatched. Germline values: CDR1 LNHDA, CDR2 SQIVND (reference sequence). The CDR3 length is 13 residues. The CDR3 DNA sequence: TGTGCCAGTAGTGCACAGGGGAACTATGGCTACACCTTC. Its translation is CASSAQGNYGYTF.

This chain uses TRBV27 with TRBJ2-1; D gene uncertain. V shed 2 bases and J shed 0 bases, with 8 bases lying between them. The CDR3 consists of 15 residues. Germline CDR1 MNHEY, CDR2 SMNVEV (reference sequence). The CDR3 sequence is CASSLENLSYNEQFF. The CDR3, as DNA: TGTGCCAGCAGTTTAGAGAACCTCTCCTACAATGAGCAGTTCTTC.

In DNA, the CDR3 is TGTGCCAGCAACCCCGGTGGTCTTAGCAATCAGCCCCAGCATTTT. Amino acid sequence: CASNPGGLSNQPQHF. The gene calls are TRBV28 and TRBJ1-5; D gene ambiguous. Germline V gene sequence: CDR1 MDHEN, CDR2 SYDVKM. The ends were cut back, 7 bases at V and 0 bases at J, with 13 bases in the middle. This CDR3 region has 15 residues.

J is TRBJ2-1 and V is TRBV10-3; possible D gene TRBD2, 5 bases. The length of the CDR3 is 14 residues. The V end was cut by 0 bases, the J end by 8 bases, with 11 bases between. Germline CDR1 is ENHRY and CDR2 is SYGVKD. CDR3 amino acids: CAISESVGSYEQFF. The CDR3 region has the DNA TGTGCCATCAGTGAGTCGGTGGGGAGTTATGAGCAGTTCTTC.

The chain is built from TRBV4-1 and TRBJ2-1, with 9 bases matching TRBD2. The V and J ends lost 1 base and 4 bases, in that order; junction bases with no gene match: 8. Germline values: CDR1 MGHRA, CDR2 YSYEKL. CDR3 length: 17 residues. In nucleotides, the CDR3 is TGCGCCAGCAGCCAAGCGGTAGCTAGCGGGACATACAATGAGCAGTTCTTC. It yields the protein CASSQAVASGTYNEQFF.

The rearrangement joins TRBV27 to TRBJ1-1; D remains unclear. Trimming left V 3 bases short and J 1 base short, with 15 bases between. Germline CDR1 is MNHEY and CDR2 is SMNVEV (reference sequence). The CDR3 extends over 16 amino acids. The CDR3 is CASSFGPGGRNTEAFF. The CDR3 nucleotides are TGTGCCAGCAGTTTCGGCCCCGGCGGACGGAACACTGAAGCTTTCTTT.

The genes are TRBV27 and TRBJ2-3; either TRBD1 or TRBD2 may supply D (5 bases each). The CDR3 extends over 17 amino acids. The germline gives CDR1 MNHEY, CDR2 SMNVEV (reference sequence). V gave up 5 bases and J gave up 4 bases, with 22 bases separating them. The CDR3 DNA is TGTGCCAGCAGTCCTACGCCGGGGCTTATTGGTCCAGATACGCAGTATTTT. Protein: CASSPTPGLIGPDTQYF.

V and J are TRBV18 and TRBJ2-2, with D tentatively TRBD1 (6 bases). Germline assignment: CDR1 KGHSH and CDR2 LQKENI. This CDR3 has 16 residues. V was pared by 3 bases and J by 1 base, with 12 bases between. This chain's CDR3 is CASSPHRVENTGELFF. CDR3 coding DNA: TGTGCCAGCTCACCCCACAGGGTTGAGAACACCGGGGAGCTGTTTTTT.

The chain joins TRBV5-6 to TRBJ2-7; D unresolved. Germline V gives CDR1 SGHDT, CDR2 YYEEEE. V gave up 0 bases and J gave up 2 bases, with 12 bases separating them. The CDR3 sequence is 15 residues long. In DNA, the CDR3 is TGTGCCAGCAGCTTGGTCCCGGGTGAAGCCTACGAGCAGTACTTC. This gives the protein CASSLVPGEAYEQYF.